The entry that follows covers one TCR beta chain sequence. CDR3 length: 12 residues. Trimming stripped 8 bases from V and 1 base from J, with 8 bases between. MiXCR, applied by TCRdb to the RT-PCR reads, yields one record per CDR3 protein. The sample contains more than 600,000 distinct CDR3 sequences, approximately 14% of which appear only once. The TCR was taken from a female donor in good health, serving as a healthy control. Sequencing input: memory CD4+ T cells from blood. J is TRBJ1-1 and V is TRBV12-3 or TRBV12-4; D is undetermined. This CDR3 reads CASSVANTEAFF. The CDR3 nucleotides read TGTGCCAGCTCGGTAGCGAACACTGAAGCTTTCTTT.